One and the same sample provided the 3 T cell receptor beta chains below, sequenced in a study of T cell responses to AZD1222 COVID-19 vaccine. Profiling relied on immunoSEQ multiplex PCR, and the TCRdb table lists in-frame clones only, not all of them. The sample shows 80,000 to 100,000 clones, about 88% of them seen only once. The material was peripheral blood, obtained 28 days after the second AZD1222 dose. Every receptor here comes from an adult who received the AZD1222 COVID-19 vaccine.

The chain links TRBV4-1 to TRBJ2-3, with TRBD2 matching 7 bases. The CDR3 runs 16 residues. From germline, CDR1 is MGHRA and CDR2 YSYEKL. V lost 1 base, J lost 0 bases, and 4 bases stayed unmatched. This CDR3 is CASSQGAGSSTDTQYF. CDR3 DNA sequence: TGCGCCAGCAGCCAAGGAGCGGGGTCTAGCACAGATACGCAGTATTTT.

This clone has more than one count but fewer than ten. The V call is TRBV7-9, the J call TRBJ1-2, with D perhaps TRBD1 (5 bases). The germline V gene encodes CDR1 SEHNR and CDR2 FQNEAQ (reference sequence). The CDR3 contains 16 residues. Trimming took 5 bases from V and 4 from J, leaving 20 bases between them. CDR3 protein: CASSATRGRPPYGYTF. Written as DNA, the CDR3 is TGTGCCAGCAGCGCTACCCGGGGACGGCCACCCTATGGCTACACCTTC.

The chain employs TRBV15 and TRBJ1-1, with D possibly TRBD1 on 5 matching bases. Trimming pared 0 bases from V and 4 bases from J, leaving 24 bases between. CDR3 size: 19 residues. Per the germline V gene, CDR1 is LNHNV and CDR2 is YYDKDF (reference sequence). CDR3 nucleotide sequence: TGTGCCACCAGCAGAGATAAGGTCCAGGGAATAAGGTCGGGCACTGAAGCTTTCTTT. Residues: CATSRDKVQGIRSGTEAFF.